This T cell receptor (beta chain) is drawn from a study of cytomegalovirus exposure and HLA in healthy donors. The length of the CDR3 is 15 residues. Germline CDR1 and CDR2: SGDLS and YYNGEE. V gave up 1 base and J gave up 4 bases, with 14 bases separating them. Notes on this clone: The target antigen is unknown.

It was with 60 Vbeta and 13 Jbeta primers that the PCR ran. TCRdb keeps only in-frame clones here, not all; method: immunoSEQ multiplex PCR. The sample shows over 150,000 clones, approximately 80% of them seen only once. Study results and limitations: Follow-up analysis seemed to connect common viral pathogens with several of the most significant clusters identified.

The chain recombines TRBV9 with TRBJ1-1; possible D gene TRBD1, 6 bases. Sequenced: PBMCs. This receptor was taken from a man in his fifties in good health and CMV-seropositive. The CDR3 sequence: CASSVNHRVSTEAFF. CDR3 DNA sequence: TGTGCCAGCAGCGTAAACCACAGGGTAAGCACTGAAGCTTTCTTT.